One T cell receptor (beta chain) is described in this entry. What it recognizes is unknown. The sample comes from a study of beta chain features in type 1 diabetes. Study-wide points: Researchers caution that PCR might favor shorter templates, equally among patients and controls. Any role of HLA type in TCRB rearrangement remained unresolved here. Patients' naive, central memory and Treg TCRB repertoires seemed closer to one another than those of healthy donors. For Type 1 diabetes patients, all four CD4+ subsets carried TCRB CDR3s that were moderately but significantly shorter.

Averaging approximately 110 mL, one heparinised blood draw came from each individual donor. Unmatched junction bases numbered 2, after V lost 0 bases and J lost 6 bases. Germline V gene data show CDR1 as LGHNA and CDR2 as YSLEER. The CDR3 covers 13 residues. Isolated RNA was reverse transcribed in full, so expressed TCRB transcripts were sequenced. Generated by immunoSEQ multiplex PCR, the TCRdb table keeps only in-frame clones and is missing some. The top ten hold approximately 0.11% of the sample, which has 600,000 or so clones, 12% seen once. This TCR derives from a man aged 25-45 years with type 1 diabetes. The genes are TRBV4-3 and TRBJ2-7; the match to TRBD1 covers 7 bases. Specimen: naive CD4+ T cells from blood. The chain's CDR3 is CASSQDYRGEQYF. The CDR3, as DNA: TGCGCCAGCAGCCAAGATTACAGGGGCGAGCAGTACTTC.